This T cell receptor beta chain came from a study of T cells in Graves' hyperthyroidism and ophthalmopathy. The wider study: Prior to any treatment, at the point of initial diagnosis, peripheral blood was collected. Overall study results and limits: Most thyroid clonotypes with frequency above 0.001 were detected in blood.

This clonotype was recorded once. Its antigen remains unidentified. Amplified TCR beta CDR3 regions derived from RNA transcripts. When the TCR CDR3 underwent first-round RT-PCR, the HTBI primer set was used. MiXCR, run by TCRdb on the multiplex PCR reads, gives a single entry per CDR3 protein. The top ten hold less than 35% of the sample, which has 350,000 to 400,000 distinct CDR3 sequences, around 14% seen once. No ophthalmopathy progression within 18 months constituted stable Graves' hyperthyroidism. The study excluded patients with uncontrolled infection, other autoimmune disease, pregnancy or lactation. Trimming took 5 bases from V and 5 from J, leaving 9 bases between them. The length of the CDR3 is 12 residues. The V gene's germline CDR1 is LNHDA and CDR2 SQIVND (reference sequence).

Material: blood. The clonotype comes from a woman in her twenties or thirties with Graves' hyperthyroidism. This sequence joins TRBV19 and TRBJ2-5; D is undetermined. Here the CDR3 reads CASSGEAETQYF. CDR3 nucleotides: TGTGCCAGTAGTGGGGAAGCGGAGACCCAGTACTTC.